This T cell receptor beta chain was obtained from a study of T-cell reconstitution after alpha-beta-depleted transplantation in children. Researchers prepared the TCRbeta library using unique molecular identifiers, the study reports. TCRdb re-called the PCR reads with MiXCR, one entry per CDR3 protein. The sample carries approximately 510,000 distinct CDR3 sequences, 15% to 20% recorded once. V lost 7 bases and J lost 5; bases outside the gene matches: 11. The CDR3 loop spans 15 amino acids. This clonotype turned up a few times. The starting material was PBMCs from the stem cell graft donor, obtained from the stem cell graft. The clonotype originates from a human donor who donated a stem cell graft to a child with acute lymphoblastic leukemia. The gene calls are TRBV12-3 or TRBV12-4 and TRBJ2-5, with TRBD2 matching over 9 bases. The CDR3 sequence: CASTPLGLATETQYF. In DNA form, the CDR3 reads TGTGCCAGCACCCCTTTAGGACTAGCGACTGAGACCCAGTACTTC.